A single sample gave rise to the 24 T cell receptor beta chains below, sequenced in a study of OX40 agonist ivuxolimab in advanced cancers. Sequencing used immunoSEQ multiplex PCR; TCRdb keeps in-frame clones, though not all of them. The sample records about 26,000 clones, 83% being singletons. The sequencing here drew on CD4+ or CD8+ T cells sorted from blood, taken in a trial of the OX40 agonist ivuxolimab. Every receptor here comes from an adult with an advanced solid tumor such as melanoma, head and neck, liver or kidney cancer.

The V gene is TRBV19, the J gene TRBJ2-2; 7 bases agree with TRBD2. This CDR3 spans 14 amino acids. Losses at the gene ends were 7 bases for V and 7 bases for J; bases not matched to a gene: 9. Germline V gene data show CDR1 as LNHDA and CDR2 as SQIVND (reference sequence). The chain's CDR3 is CASNMGGSGGELFF. DNA of the CDR3: TGTGCCAGTAATATGGGAGGGTCCGGCGGGGAGCTGTTTTTT. The full variable domain, with the rest looked up from reference TRBV19 and TRBJ2-2, is DGGITQSPKYLFRKEGQNVTLSCEQNLNHDAMYWYRQDPGQGLRLIYYSQIVNDFQKGDIAEGYSVSREKKESFPLTVTSAQKNPTAFYLCASNMGGSGGELFFGEGSRLTVL.

The chain uses TRBV7-8 and TRBJ2-5; no definite D call. From germline, CDR1 is SGHVS and CDR2 FQNEAQ. V lost 5 bases, J lost 5 bases, and 15 bases lay in between. The CDR3 sequence is 14 residues long. Written as DNA, the CDR3 is TGTGCCAGCAGCCGTCGGTCAGGAGAGGAGACCCAGTACTTC. This codes for CASSRRSGEETQYF.

This chain joins TRBV27 and TRBJ1-5; D remains unclear. Looked up from germline, CDR1 is MNHEY and CDR2 is SMNVEV (reference sequence). The V gene lost 8 bases and the J gene lost 5 bases, with 13 bases spanning the gap. The CDR3 is 13 residues long. CDR3 nucleotides: TGTGCCAGCCGTTCGGCATTACATCAGCCCCAGCATTTT. Translated: CASRSALHQPQHF.

The gene calls are TRBV7-8 and TRBJ1-2, with D uncertain. From germline, CDR1 is SGHVS and CDR2 FQNEAQ. V was clipped by 1 base and J by 0 bases, with 18 bases between them. This CDR3 has 18 amino acids. The CDR3 loop is CASSLDRALGGTNYGYTF. The CDR3, as DNA: TGTGCCAGCAGCTTAGATCGGGCCCTTGGCGGTACTAACTATGGCTACACCTTC.

V gene TRBV7-8 combines with J gene TRBJ1-1; no clear D gene. This CDR3 has 14 residues. Trimming left V 1 base short and J 5 bases short, with 11 bases between. Germline CDR1 and CDR2: SGHVS and FQNEAQ. The CDR3 coding sequence is TGTGCCAGCAGCTTAGGCGGACTTGGGACTGAAGCTTTCTTT. It specifies CASSLGGLGTEAFF. Looking up the rest from reference TRBV7-8 and TRBJ1-1 gives the full variable domain: GAGVSQSPRYKVAKRGQDVALRCDPISGHVSLFWYQQALGQGPEFLTYFQNEAQLDKSGLPSDRFFAERPEGSVSTLKIQRTQQEDSAVYLCASSLGGLGTEAFFGQGTRLTVV.

The V gene is TRBV7-8, the J gene TRBJ2-7; a weak D match, TRBD2 (5 bases). Germline CDR1 is SGHVS and CDR2 is FQNEAQ. Trimming took off 5 bases at V and 6 bases at J, with 14 bases between the two ends. The CDR3 sequence is 13 residues long. The CDR3 coding sequence is TGTGCCAGCAGCCGCAGAGGGTCGGGCGAGCAGTACTTC. This translates into CASSRRGSGEQYF.

The CDR3 DNA follows: TGTGCCAGCAGTAGGGGTAGCTATGGCTACACCTTC. Translation gives CASSRGSYGYTF. The gene calls are TRBV25-1 and TRBJ1-2; the D gene is possibly TRBD1 (5 bases). The V end was cut by 5 bases, the J end by 4 bases, with 8 bases between. The CDR3 covers 12 residues. Germline CDR1 is MGHDK and CDR2 is SYGVNS.

Within the sample, this clone is medium-sized. V usage is TRBV18 and J usage is TRBJ2-7, with TRBD2 as a possible D gene (6 bases). V gave up 3 bases and J gave up 6 bases, with 18 bases separating them. Germline values: CDR1 KGHSH, CDR2 LQKENI. The CDR3 spans 15 residues. CDR3: CASSPWGLFLAEQYF. DNA for the CDR3: TGTGCCAGCTCACCCTGGGGACTGTTCCTAGCCGAGCAGTACTTC.

V is TRBV7-3 and J is TRBJ2-1; D is possibly TRBD1 (5 bases). The germline V gene has CDR1 SGHTA and CDR2 FQGTGA. The CDR3 contains 16 residues. Trimming shortened V by 0 bases and J by 4 bases, and 13 bases separated the two germline ends. Written as DNA, the CDR3 is TGTGCCAGCAGCTTAACGGTCAGGGAACCTTACAATGAGCAGTTCTTC. Translation: CASSLTVREPYNEQFF. Complete variable domain (other parts from reference TRBV7-3 and TRBJ2-1): GAGVSQTPSNKVTEKGKYVELRCDPISGHTALYWYRQSLGQGPEFLIYFQGTGAADDSGLPNDRFFAVRPEGSVSTLKIQRTERGDSAVYLCASSLTVREPYNEQFFGPGTRLTVL.

The CDR3 sequence is CATRDRTGSYEQYF. The CDR3 DNA follows: TGTGCCACCAGGGACAGGACAGGGTCCTACGAGCAGTACTTC. The V gene is TRBV15, the J gene TRBJ2-7; 8 nucleotides line up with TRBD1. The CDR3 contains 14 residues. Germline trimming cut 6 bases from V and 1 base from J; bases unmatched to any gene: 5. Germline V gives CDR1 LNHNV, CDR2 YYDKDF (reference sequence). Using reference TRBV15 and TRBJ2-7 for the parts outside the CDR3, the full variable domain is DAMVIQNPRYQVTQFGKPVTLSCSQTLNHNVMYWYQQKSSQAPKLLFHYYDKDFNNEADTPDNFQSRRPNTSFCFLDIRSPGLGDTAMYLCATRDRTGSYEQYFGPGTRLTVT.

The chain employs TRBV10-1 and TRBJ2-1; 10 bases are shared with TRBD2. Trimming removed 1 base from V and 7 bases from J; junction bases left unmatched: 4. The CDR3 runs 15 residues. Germline V lookup: CDR1 WNHNN, CDR2 SYGVQD (reference sequence). The CDR3, as DNA: TGCGCCAGCAGTGAGTTCAGCGGGGGGGATAATGAGCAGTTCTTC. Translation: CASSEFSGGDNEQFF.

The genes are TRBV5-4 and TRBJ1-1, with D maybe TRBD1 (6 bases). CDR1 is SGHNT, CDR2 YYREEE, per germline (reference sequence). The CDR3 is 15 amino acids. The V gene lost 0 bases and the J gene lost 6 bases, with 15 bases spanning the gap. The chain's CDR3 is CASSLDRGGFAEAFF. The CDR3 coding sequence is TGTGCCAGCAGCTTGGATCGGGGGGGCTTTGCTGAAGCTTTCTTT.

Here the CDR3 reads CASTFTGAYNSPLHF. The CDR3 region has the DNA TGTGCCAGCACCTTTACAGGGGCTTATAATTCACCCCTCCACTTT. The chain recombines TRBV28 with TRBJ1-6; 7 bases fit TRBD1. The CDR3 runs 15 residues. Losses at the gene ends were 7 bases for V and 4 bases for J; bases not matched to a gene: 7. Germline CDR1 is MDHEN and CDR2 is SYDVKM.

The V call is TRBV18, the J call TRBJ2-7; D may be TRBD1 (6 bases). Germline V gene sequence: CDR1 KGHSH, CDR2 LQKENI. The CDR3 length is 17 residues. Trimming removed 7 bases at V and 0 bases at J, with 22 bases between. The CDR3 loop reads CASLQDWTASYSYEQYF. The CDR3 bases are TGTGCCAGCTTACAAGATTGGACAGCTTCTTACTCCTACGAGCAGTACTTC. The full variable domain, its missing parts supplied by reference TRBV18 and TRBJ2-7, is NAGVMQNPRHLVRRRGQEARLRCSPMKGHSHVYWYRQLPEEGLKFMVYLQKENIIDESGMPKERFSAEFPKEGPSILRIQQVVRGDSAAYFCASLQDWTASYSYEQYFGPGTRLTVT.

This rearrangement joins TRBV5-5 to TRBJ1-3; no firm D call. Per germline, CDR1 SGHKS and CDR2 YYEKEE (reference sequence). V lost 4 bases, J lost 1 base, and 3 bases lay in between. The CDR3 has 12 residues. The CDR3 is CASSPSGNTIYF. The CDR3 DNA sequence: TGTGCCAGCAGCCCATCTGGAAACACCATATATTTT. Full variable domain (rest looked up from reference TRBV5-5 and TRBJ1-3): DAGVTQSPTHLIKTRGQQVTLRCSPISGHKSVSWYQQVLGQGPQFIFQYYEKEERGRGNFPDRFSARQFPNYSSELNVNALLLGDSALYLCASSPSGNTIYFGEGSWLTVV.

The genes are TRBV11-2 and TRBJ2-5; no clear D gene. The germline V gene has CDR1 SGHAT and CDR2 FQNNGV. V was shortened by 3 bases and J by 4 bases, with 3 bases between the two germline ends. There are 11 residues in the CDR3. In nucleotides, the CDR3 is TGTGCCAGCAGCTTCGGAGAGACCCAGTACTTC. Encoded protein: CASSFGETQYF. Using reference TRBV11-2 and TRBJ2-5 for the parts outside the CDR3, the full variable domain is EAGVAQSPRYKIIEKRQSVAFWCNPISGHATLYWYQQILGQGPKLLIQFQNNGVVDDSQLPKDRFSAERLKGVDSTLKIQPAKLEDSAVYLCASSFGETQYFGPGTRLLVL.

The rearrangement joins TRBV27 to TRBJ1-5, with 10 bases identical to TRBD1. The V gene's germline CDR1 is MNHEY and CDR2 SMNVEV (reference sequence). The CDR3 has 16 amino acids. Trimming removed 5 bases from V and 3 bases from J; junction bases left unmatched: 7. The CDR3 sequence is CASSPRTGGINQPQHF. The DNA for the CDR3 is TGTGCCAGCAGTCCTAGGACAGGGGGGATCAATCAGCCCCAGCATTTT.

There are a few counts of this clone. V and J are TRBV18 and TRBJ1-4; a possible D gene is TRBD1 (5 bases). This CDR3 spans 14 amino acids. Germline V gene lookup returns CDR1 KGHSH and CDR2 LQKENI. Trimming left V 6 bases short and J 5 bases short, with 13 bases between. CDR3 sequence reads: CASSFTGENEKLFF. In nucleotides, the CDR3 is TGTGCCAGCTCCTTTACAGGAGAAAATGAAAAACTGTTTTTT.

In its sample, this clone ranks as medium-sized. The V and J genes are TRBV4-1 and TRBJ1-5; 8 bases line up with TRBD1. Germline loops: CDR1 MGHRA, CDR2 YSYEKL. CDR3 size: 16 residues. J gave up 5 bases and V 5 bases, and 11 bases lay outside the gene matches. The CDR3 region has the DNA TGCGCCAGCAGCACCCTTCCAGGGGGCTTGGATCAGCCCCAGCATTTT. The encoded protein is CASSTLPGGLDQPQHF.

This CDR3 is CASNPRDRTYEQYF. The CDR3 DNA follows: TGTGCCAGCAACCCCAGGGACAGGACCTACGAGCAGTACTTC. V is TRBV7-8 and J is TRBJ2-7, with TRBD1 identical over 8 bases. V lost 7 bases and J lost 2; bases outside the gene matches: 7. Per the germline V gene, CDR1 is SGHVS and CDR2 is FQNEAQ. The CDR3 has 14 amino acids.

The CDR3 loop is CASSTNPYTIYF. As DNA, the CDR3 is TGTGCCAGTAGTACCAACCCCTACACCATATATTTT. This rearrangement joins TRBV19 to TRBJ1-3; D unclear. CDR3 length: 12 residues. Deletions cut 4 bases from V and 8 bases from J, with 9 bases between. The germline CDR1 and CDR2 sequences are LNHDA and SQIVND (reference sequence).

The V call is TRBV19, the J call TRBJ1-1; TRBD1 aligns across 8 bases. Germline V gene data show CDR1 as LNHDA and CDR2 as SQIVND (reference sequence). Trimming removed 6 bases from V and 10 bases from J; junction bases left unmatched: 7. CDR3 length: 12 residues. The CDR3 is CASSGQGLGAFF. The CDR3 nucleotides read TGTGCCAGTAGCGGACAGGGTTTGGGAGCTTTCTTT. Using reference TRBV19 and TRBJ1-1 for the parts outside the CDR3, the full variable domain is DGGITQSPKYLFRKEGQNVTLSCEQNLNHDAMYWYRQDPGQGLRLIYYSQIVNDFQKGDIAEGYSVSREKKESFPLTVTSAQKNPTAFYLCASSGQGLGAFFGQGTRLTVV.

This clone was observed a handful of times. The sample contains more than one DNA sequence encoding this CDR3. The chain combines TRBV19 with TRBJ2-1; 7 positions agree with TRBD2. Germline CDR1 LNHDA, CDR2 SQIVND (reference sequence). V lost 5 bases to trimming and J lost 4 bases; unmatched junction nucleotides: 5. The CDR3 is 14 residues long. The CDR3 DNA reads TGTGCCAGTAGTTTTGGGGGGGGATACAATGAGCAGTTCTTC. Encoded protein: CASSFGGGYNEQFF.

CDR3 loop: CASSRDTYTDTQYF. CDR3 sequence (DNA): TGCGCCAGCAGCCGAGACACGTACACAGATACGCAGTATTTT. The rearrangement uses TRBV4-1 and TRBJ2-3; D is uncertain. CDR1 MGHRA and CDR2 YSYEKL come from the germline V gene. Trimming left V 4 bases short and J 2 bases short, with 10 bases between. CDR3 length: 14 residues.